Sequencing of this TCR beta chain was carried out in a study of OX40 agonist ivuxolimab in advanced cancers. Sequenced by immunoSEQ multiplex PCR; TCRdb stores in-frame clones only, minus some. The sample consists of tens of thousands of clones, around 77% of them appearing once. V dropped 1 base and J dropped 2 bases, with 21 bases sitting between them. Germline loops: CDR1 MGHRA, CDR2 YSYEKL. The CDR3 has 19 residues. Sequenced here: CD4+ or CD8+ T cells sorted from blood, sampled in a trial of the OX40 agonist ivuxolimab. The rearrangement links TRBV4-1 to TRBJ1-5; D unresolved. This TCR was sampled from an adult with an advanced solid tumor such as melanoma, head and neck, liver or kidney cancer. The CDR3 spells CASSQVRAGAWAGNQPQHF. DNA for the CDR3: TGCGCCAGCAGCCAAGTCCGTGCAGGAGCATGGGCCGGCAATCAGCCCCAGCATTTT.